The entry that follows covers one T cell receptor beta chain sequence. The sample is drawn from a study of blood T cell repertoires in COVID-19. About the study: From the United States, Italy and Spain came samples of acute and convalescent COVID-19. Sources were T cells, B-cell-depleted T cells, or PBMCs; the material itself was cDNA or gDNA.

The trim removed 5 bases at V and 4 bases at J, leaving 7 bases unmatched. The CDR3 is made up of 14 amino acids. Germline CDR1 reads KGHSH; CDR2 reads LQKENI. Per the authors' pipeline: Amplification from reference gene primers served as the basis for estimated nucleated cell counts. This table comes from immunoSEQ multiplex PCR, and its TCRdb copy is limited to in-frame clones, with some not included. V, J and clone size are taken as reported in that table, and D and trimming were inferred from the DNA itself. The data show roughly 150,000 clones, with under 95% seen just once and about 2% held by the top ten.

The sample taken for sequencing was peripheral blood. The genes are TRBV18 and TRBJ1-2; 7 bases match TRBD1. The TCR originated in a man younger than 30 with acute or convalescent COVID-19. The CDR3: CASSTGTALYGYTF. The CDR3 DNA follows: TGTGCCAGCTCAACGGGGACAGCCCTCTATGGCTACACCTTC.